These 24 T cell receptor beta chains were all obtained from the same sample, sequenced in a study of control samples from healthy donors and cancer patients. The data were produced by immunoSEQ multiplex PCR, yet TCRdb's version contains in-frame clones alone and is incomplete. This sample has about 110,000 clones, with roughly 90% found just once. Material: PBMCs. These receptor sequences come from an older woman with lung cancer.

The V gene is TRBV7-9, the J gene TRBJ2-1, with D hard to call. This CDR3 is built from 11 residues. V dropped 3 bases and J dropped 9 bases, with 6 bases sitting between them. Germline loops: CDR1 SEHNR, CDR2 FQNEAQ (reference sequence). The CDR3 DNA reads as TGTGCCAGCAGCTTTCCCGCTGAGCAGTTCTTC. It translates to CASSFPAEQFF.

The chain combines TRBV5-1 with TRBJ2-5; unclear D gene. This CDR3 is built from 14 residues. Trimming cost V 0 bases and J 4 bases, with 10 bases left between them. The germline gives CDR1 SGHRS, CDR2 YFSETQ. The CDR3 region has the DNA TGCGCCAGCAGCTTGGGCTCGGACGGAGAGACCCAGTACTTC. This codes for CASSLGSDGETQYF.

The chain is built from TRBV5-6 and TRBJ1-5; D possibly corresponds to TRBD1 (6 bases). This CDR3 is 14 amino acids long. CDR1 and CDR2 (germline): SGHDT, YYEEEE. V lost 4 bases to trimming and J lost 4 bases, with 12 bases between them. CDR3 DNA sequence: TGTGCCAGCAGCCTTCGGGGGGCGAATCAGCCCCAGCATTTT. Translated: CASSLRGANQPQHF.

The chain employs TRBV7-5 and TRBJ1-4; no DNA check was done on the table's D call, TRBD1. TRBV7-5 is marked as a pseudogene. The CDR3 has 15 amino acids. CDR3 amino acids: CARSPGTVLEGKTVF. The CDR3 DNA is TGTGCCAGAAGCCCGGGGACAGTCCTTGAGGGAAAAACTGTTTTT.

V and J are TRBV6-2 or TRBV6-3 and TRBJ1-1; perhaps TRBD1 as D (5 bases). The CDR3 length is 15 residues. Trimming removed 0 bases from V and 3 bases from J, with 11 bases in between. Germline V gives CDR1 MNHEY, CDR2 SVGEGT. In DNA, the CDR3 is TGTGCCAGCAGTTACTCCTCACTGGGGGACACTGAAGCTTTCTTT. Its protein product is CASSYSSLGDTEAFF.

The chain combines TRBV7-2 with TRBJ1-1; perhaps TRBD1 as D (5 bases). The CDR3 covers 14 residues. The germline V gene has CDR1 SGHTA and CDR2 FQGNSA. V shed 5 bases and J shed 4 bases, with 14 bases lying between them. Here the CDR3 reads CASSVKQVSTEAFF. As DNA, the CDR3 is TGTGCCAGCAGCGTGAAACAGGTATCCACTGAAGCTTTCTTT.

This clone was observed once. This chain uses TRBV3-1 (or the pseudogene TRBV3-2) with TRBJ1-5; unclear D gene. The germline V gene has CDR1 LGHDT and CDR2 YNNKEL (reference sequence). The ends were cut back, 0 bases at V and 9 bases at J, with 12 bases in the middle. This CDR3 is 14 amino acids long. CDR3 sequence reads: CASSQDRARRPQHF. The CDR3 DNA is TGTGCCAGCAGCCAAGATCGTGCGCGTCGGCCCCAGCATTTT.

The chain recombines TRBV5-8 with TRBJ1-4, with D perhaps TRBD1 (6 bases). CDR1 and CDR2 from the germline V gene are SGHTS and YDEGEE. Trimming took 4 bases from V and 8 from J, leaving 15 bases between them. This CDR3 is built from 14 residues. CDR3 nucleotide sequence: TGTGCCAGCAGCCGGGACACGGCATGGGAAAAACTGTTTTTT. As protein: CASSRDTAWEKLFF.

The chain employs TRBV5-5 and TRBJ1-1; D gene uncertain. CDR3 length: 12 residues. Trimming pared 2 bases from V and 3 bases from J, leaving 5 bases between. The germline V gene encodes CDR1 SGHKS and CDR2 YYEKEE (reference sequence). The CDR3 loop reads CASSLRDTEAFF. The DNA for the CDR3 is TGTGCCAGCAGCTTAAGAGACACTGAAGCTTTCTTT.

The chain links TRBV4-3 to TRBJ2-3, with 9 bases aligning to TRBD2. CDR3 length equals 19 residues. CDR1 and CDR2 (germline): LGHNA, YSLEER. V trimming: 0 bases; J trimming: 0 bases; junction bases outside the gene matches: 10. The DNA for the CDR3 is TGCGCCAGCAGCCAAGAGGTTTCAGGGCTAGCGGGGAGCACAGATACGCAGTATTTT. Its translation is CASSQEVSGLAGSTDTQYF.

This clone has only one observation. CDR3 residues: CASSAKLISTDTQYF. For the CDR3, the DNA is TGCGCCAGCAGCGCCAAGCTAATTAGCACAGATACGCAGTATTTT. The rearrangement joins TRBV5-1 to TRBJ2-3; D uncertain. CDR3 size: 15 residues. V lost 4 bases, J lost 0 bases, and 12 bases lay in between. The germline gives CDR1 SGHRS, CDR2 YFSETQ.

This chain joins TRBV9 and TRBJ2-2, with 8 nucleotides matching TRBD2. There are 16 residues in the CDR3. Germline CDR1 and CDR2: SGDLS and YYNGEE. V lost 0 bases, J lost 4 bases, and 5 bases stayed unmatched. The CDR3 DNA follows: TGTGCCAGCAGCGTAGTCAGCGGGGGAGGCACCGGGGAGCTGTTTTTT. Translating it yields CASSVVSGGGTGELFF.

The genes are TRBV18 and TRBJ1-5; D is uncertain. Trimming took off 3 bases at V and 3 bases at J, with 12 bases between the two ends. Germline loops: CDR1 KGHSH, CDR2 LQKENI. This CDR3 contains 15 residues. The chain's CDR3 is CASSPEVSPNQPQHF. CDR3 in DNA: TGTGCCAGCTCACCTGAGGTCTCCCCCAATCAGCCCCAGCATTTT.

This chain joins TRBV5-1 and TRBJ2-3; 7 bases map to TRBD1. After removal of 4 bases from V and 0 bases from J, the junction contained 5 bases not matched to a gene. The CDR3 totals 15 residues. Germline V gene lookup returns CDR1 SGHRS and CDR2 YFSETQ. In nucleotides, the CDR3 is TGCGCCAGCAGCCGGGACAGACCGAGCACAGATACGCAGTATTTT. Amino acids: CASSRDRPSTDTQYF.

This clone was found once. V and J are TRBV12-3 or TRBV12-4 and TRBJ2-5; D not certain. The CDR3 has 12 amino acids. V was cut by 3 bases and J by 5 bases, with 7 bases left in between. CDR3 loop: CASSFGFETQYF. The DNA of the CDR3 is TGTGCCAGCAGTTTTGGGTTTGAGACCCAGTACTTC.

The genes are TRBV19 and TRBJ2-7; possibly TRBD2 for D (5 bases). V shed 5 bases and J shed 4 bases, with 12 bases lying between them. Per the germline V gene, CDR1 is LNHDA and CDR2 is SQIVND (reference sequence). This CDR3 spans 13 amino acids. CDR3 DNA: TGTGCCAGTAGTGAACTGACGGGATACGAGCAGTACTTC. It is translated as CASSELTGYEQYF.

The CDR3 here is CAWTTGGAYGYTF. Here the CDR3 DNA reads TGTGCCTGGACTACAGGGGGCGCCTATGGCTACACCTTC. The V and J genes are TRBV30 and TRBJ1-2; 9 bases line up with TRBD1. V trimming: 4 bases; J trimming: 4 bases; junction bases outside the gene matches: 4. The CDR3 sequence is 13 residues long. Germline V CDR1 and CDR2: GTSNPN, SVGIG (reference sequence).

V and J are TRBV3-1 (or the pseudogene TRBV3-2) and TRBJ2-5, with D unclear. Germline loops: CDR1 LGHDT, CDR2 YNNKEL (reference sequence). The CDR3 runs 12 residues. V was clipped by 1 base and J by 5 bases, with 5 bases between them. CDR3 amino acids: CASSQVGETQYF. CDR3 DNA sequence: TGTGCCAGCAGCCAAGTAGGGGAGACCCAGTACTTC.

The gene calls are TRBV7-8 and TRBJ1-5; 7 bases are a match to TRBD1. CDR1 and CDR2 (germline): SGHVS, FQNEAQ. V shed 5 bases, J shed 2 bases, and the junction held 6 bases outside the gene matches. The CDR3 is made up of 15 amino acids. The CDR3 region is CASSQYRGGNQPQHF. In nucleotides, the CDR3 is TGTGCCAGCAGCCAGTACAGGGGTGGCAATCAGCCCCAGCATTTT.

CDR3 sequence reads: CASSEERGAYQPQHF. CDR3 sequence (DNA): TGTGCCAGCAGTGAAGAAAGGGGGGCTTATCAGCCCCAGCATTTT. The chain couples TRBV6-1 to TRBJ1-5; possible D gene TRBD1, 6 bases. This CDR3 has 15 residues. Germline assignment: CDR1 MNHNS and CDR2 SASEGT. Trimming took off 1 base at V and 5 bases at J, with 12 bases between the two ends.

This chain uses TRBV6-2 or TRBV6-3 with TRBJ1-2, with D uncertain. The CDR3 extends over 13 amino acids. Looked up from germline, CDR1 is MNHEY and CDR2 is SVGEGT. V was clipped by 0 bases and J by 8 bases, with 10 bases between them. CDR3 bases: TGTGCCAGCAGTTACTCGGTCTCTAGGGGCTACACCTTC. Amino acid sequence: CASSYSVSRGYTF.

The chain combines TRBV5-6 with TRBJ2-7, with 7 nucleotides matching TRBD2. The CDR3 is 13 residues long. The trim removed 4 bases at V and 0 bases at J, leaving 1 base unmatched. Germline loops: CDR1 SGHDT, CDR2 YYEEEE. CDR3 nucleotide sequence: TGTGCCAGCAGCCTAGCGGCCTCCTACGAGCAGTACTTC. Protein: CASSLAASYEQYF.

This chain joins TRBV6-2 or TRBV6-3 and TRBJ1-6; D gene ambiguous. Germline CDR1 and CDR2: MNHEY and SVGEGT. Trimming took 0 bases from V and 7 from J, leaving 7 bases between them. The CDR3 length is 14 residues. CDR3 sequence reads: CASSYSVQNSPLHF. The CDR3 DNA reads TGTGCCAGCAGTTACTCGGTCCAAAATTCACCCCTCCACTTT.

The chain combines TRBV9 with TRBJ2-2, with TRBD2 matching over 7 bases. Germline CDR1 reads SGDLS; CDR2 reads YYNGEE. J was trimmed by 0 bases and V by 3 bases; bases with no gene match: 5. The CDR3 sequence is 16 residues long. In DNA form, the CDR3 reads TGTGCCAGCAGCGGAAGTAGCGGGTCGAACACCGGGGAGCTGTTTTTT. It yields the protein CASSGSSGSNTGELFF. Supplemented by reference TRBV9 and TRBJ2-2, the full variable domain reads DSGVTQTPKHLITATGQRVTLRCSPRSGDLSVYWYQQSLDQGLQFLIQYYNGEERAKGNILERFSAQQFPDLHSELNLSSLELGDSALYFCASSGSSGSNTGELFFGEGSRLTVL.